Included here is one T cell receptor beta chain sequence, with context. Its antigen is currently unknown. This CDR3 is built from 13 residues. Germline-derived CDR1 and CDR2 are MNHEY and SVGAGI. The V end was cut by 6 bases, the J end by 6 bases, with 11 bases between. It was CD45RO-negative cells, positively selected for CCR7, that made up naive CD8 cells, with terminally differentiated effector memory CD45RA+ cells excluded. This sample is part of a study of shared clonotypes between healthy human individuals. The wider study: Three CD4 naive, three CD4 memory, two CD8 naive and one CD8 memory plate were used per donor. Study-level points and caveats: Clonotype sharing across donors was expected to vary with sequencing depth.

The assay was carried out at the deep level. The method was immunoSEQ multiplex PCR; TCRdb's version includes in-frame clones alone and lacks a portion of them. The sample lists 2 million to 2.5 million clones; about 95% were seen once. The chain couples TRBV6-5 to TRBJ2-2, with D uncertain. The source material was naive CD8+ T cells sorted from blood. This sequence originates from a man aged 18 to 29 in good health. The CDR3 nucleotides are TGTGCCAGCAGCCACCCCGGGTCCGGGGAGCTGTTTTTT. It is translated as CASSHPGSGELFF.